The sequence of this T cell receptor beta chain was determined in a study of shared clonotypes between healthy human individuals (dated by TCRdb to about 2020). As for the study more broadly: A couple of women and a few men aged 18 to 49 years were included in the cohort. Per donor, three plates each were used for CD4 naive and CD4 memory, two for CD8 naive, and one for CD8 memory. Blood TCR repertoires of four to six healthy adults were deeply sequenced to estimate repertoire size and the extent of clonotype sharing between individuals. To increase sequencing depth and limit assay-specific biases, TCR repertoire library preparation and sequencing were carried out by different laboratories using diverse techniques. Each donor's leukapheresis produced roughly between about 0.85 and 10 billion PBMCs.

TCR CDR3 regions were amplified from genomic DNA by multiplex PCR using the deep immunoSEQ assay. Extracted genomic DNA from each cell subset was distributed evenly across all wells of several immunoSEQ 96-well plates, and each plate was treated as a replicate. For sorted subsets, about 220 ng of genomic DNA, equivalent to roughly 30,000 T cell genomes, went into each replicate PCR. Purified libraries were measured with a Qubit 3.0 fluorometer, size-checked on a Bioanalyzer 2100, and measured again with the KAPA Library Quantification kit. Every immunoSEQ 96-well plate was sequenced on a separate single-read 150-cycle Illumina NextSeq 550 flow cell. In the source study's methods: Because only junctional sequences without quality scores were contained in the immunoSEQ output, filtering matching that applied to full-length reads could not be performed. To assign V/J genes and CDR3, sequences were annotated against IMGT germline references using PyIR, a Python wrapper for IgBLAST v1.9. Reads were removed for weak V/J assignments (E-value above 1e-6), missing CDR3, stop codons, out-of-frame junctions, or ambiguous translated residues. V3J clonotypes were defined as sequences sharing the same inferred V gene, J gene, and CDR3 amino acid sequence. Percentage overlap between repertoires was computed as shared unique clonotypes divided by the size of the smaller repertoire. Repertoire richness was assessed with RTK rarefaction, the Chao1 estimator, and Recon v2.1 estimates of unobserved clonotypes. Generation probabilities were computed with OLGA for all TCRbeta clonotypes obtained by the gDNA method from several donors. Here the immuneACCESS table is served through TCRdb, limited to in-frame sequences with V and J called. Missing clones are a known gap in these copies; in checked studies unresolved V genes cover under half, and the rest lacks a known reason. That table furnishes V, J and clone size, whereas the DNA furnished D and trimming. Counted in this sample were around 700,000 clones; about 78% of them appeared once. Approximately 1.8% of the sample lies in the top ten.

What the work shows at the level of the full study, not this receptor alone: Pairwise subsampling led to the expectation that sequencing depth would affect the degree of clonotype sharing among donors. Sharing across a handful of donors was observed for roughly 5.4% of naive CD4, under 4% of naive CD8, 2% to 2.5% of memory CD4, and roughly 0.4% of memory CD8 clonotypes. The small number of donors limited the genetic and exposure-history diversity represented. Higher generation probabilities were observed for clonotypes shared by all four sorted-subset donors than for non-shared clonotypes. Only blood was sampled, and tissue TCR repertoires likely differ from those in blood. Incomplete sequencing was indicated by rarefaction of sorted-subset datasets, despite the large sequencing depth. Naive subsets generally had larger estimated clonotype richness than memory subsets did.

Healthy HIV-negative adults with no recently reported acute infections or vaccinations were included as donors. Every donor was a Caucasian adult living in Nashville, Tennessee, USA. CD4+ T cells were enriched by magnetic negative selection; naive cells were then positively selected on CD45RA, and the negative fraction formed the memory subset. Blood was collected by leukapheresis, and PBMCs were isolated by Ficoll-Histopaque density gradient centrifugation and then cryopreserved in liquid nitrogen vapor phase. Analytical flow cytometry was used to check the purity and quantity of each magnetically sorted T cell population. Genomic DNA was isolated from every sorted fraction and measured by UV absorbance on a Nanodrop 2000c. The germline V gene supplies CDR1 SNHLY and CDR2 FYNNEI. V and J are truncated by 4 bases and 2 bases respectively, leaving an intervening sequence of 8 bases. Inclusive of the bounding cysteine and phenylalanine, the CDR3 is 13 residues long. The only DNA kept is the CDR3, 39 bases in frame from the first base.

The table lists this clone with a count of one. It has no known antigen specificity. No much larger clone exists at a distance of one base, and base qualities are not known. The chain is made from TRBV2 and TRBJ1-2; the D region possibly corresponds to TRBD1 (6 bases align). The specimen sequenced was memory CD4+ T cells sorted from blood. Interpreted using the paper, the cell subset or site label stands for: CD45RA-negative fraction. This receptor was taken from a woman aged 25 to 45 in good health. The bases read TGTGCCAGCAGTGTGGACAGCAACTATGGCTACACCTTC. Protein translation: CASSVDSNYGYTF.